This T cell receptor (beta chain) was obtained from a study of cytomegalovirus exposure and HLA in healthy donors (dated 2017 in TCRdb). At the level of the whole study: An earlier analysis of about 530 of the donors reported under 300 Gb of sequence data and some 110 million unique TCR beta sequences obtained from around 180 million T cells. The study aimed to test whether cataloging public T cell receptors could reveal signatures of past pathogen exposure. The study combined high-throughput TCR immunosequencing, statistical association of individual TCRs with disease status, and machine learning to predict cytomegalovirus infection status. HLA typing included class I and class II loci at four-digit resolution. An earlier analysis of roughly 600 of the donors used high-throughput TCR beta sequencing to judge whether each TCR beta V gene segment behaved as functional or pseudogenic. Roughly 300 gigabases of sequencing data and 70 million to 95 million unique TCR sequences made up an early release that covered approximately 700 HLA-typed donors. Every discovery cohort repertoire had been produced on one sequencing platform. Alongside the repertoire data, information on donor age, sex, ethnicity and CMV serostatus was compiled. In a later analysis, previously published TCR beta repertoires from 666 donors were re-analyzed and high-resolution HLA genotyping was added so that TCR occurrence patterns could be studied. Typing coverage varied by locus: 629-630 donors for A, B, C, DRB1 and DQB1; around 560 for DQA1; some 610 for DPA1; approximately 450 for DPB1. The study used immunosequencing to profile the T cell repertoires of 666 subjects and linked those repertoires to cytomegalovirus serostatus. Genome-wide SNP genotypes for about 60% of the roughly 700 donors were used in a later genetic analysis, which treated that subset as a discovery cohort. Five DR-DQ haplotypes were treated as single units for association and clustering because of strong linkage in the cohort. Among the roughly 390 genotyped donors, 81% belonged to the genetic ancestry cluster associated with self-reported Caucasian donors. On average, roughly 240,000 unique TCR beta nucleotide sequences were sequenced per donor among 398 genotyped donors of the cohort, with roughly a sixth of those sequences being non-productive. Rather than drawing on any new phenotypic data, the later analysis identified candidate immune exposures from TCR beta sequences and the way those sequences occurred across donors. Along with the roughly 670-subject first cohort, a separate validation cohort of over a hundred different subjects was used.

The cohort consisted of 600 or so healthy bone marrow donors. At the time of sampling, all cohort members were nominally healthy, though unrecorded immune exposures were likely present. The donor tested CMV seronegative, placing the donor among the approximately 360 seronegative members of the cohort. A peripheral blood sample was provided by each donor, and peripheral blood mononuclear cells were used for TCR beta sequencing. The Qiagen DNeasy Blood Extraction Kit was used to extract genomic DNA from the blood cell samples. The CDR3 runs 16 amino acids, cysteine and phenylalanine included. Only CDR3 DNA is held: 48 bases, read in frame from base 1. Cut back by 3 bases and 0 bases, the V and J ends lie 11 bases apart. For CDR1 and CDR2, the germline V gene lists ENHRY and SYGVKD. About this clone itself: Its antigen is still unknown. Base quality data are lacking; no much larger clone is found one base away.

Library preparation used the immunoSEQ multiplex PCR assay. For the multiplex PCR, a mixture combining 60 forward primers for TCR Vbeta segments and 13 reverse primers for TCR Jbeta segments was used. A multiplex PCR assay on genomic DNA amplified the CDR3 region of rearranged TCR beta genes. Amplified TCR beta libraries were sequenced as 87-base-pair reads on the Illumina HiSeq System. The original methods were these. In a later analysis, some 80 million unique TCR beta chains were counted across the 666 repertoires, and approximately 11 million of these chains were shared by at least two donors. Raw reads were error-corrected and collapsed into unique sequences by a nearest-neighbor algorithm in which closely related sequences were merged to remove PCR and sequencing errors. Alignment of CDR3 sequences to IMGT reference sequences was used to assign V, D and J gene segments. Each retained sequence needed at least a six-nucleotide match to both a V gene segment and a J gene segment. Rearrangements were called productive when the CDR3 lacked stop codons and stayed in frame with V and J; all others were non-productive. CDR3 was defined according to IMGT convention as the region running from the second conserved V-encoded cysteine to the conserved J-encoded phenylalanine. The earlier analysis of about 560 of the donors excluded any sequence lacking an unambiguous match to a single V gene segment. An earlier analysis of over 450 of the donors classified V segments as functional when productive rearrangements were above 56.7% and as segregating when the standard deviation between donors was above 5%. A statistical classification framework was developed to diagnose cytomegalovirus status using the catalog of TCR beta chain sequences. In a later analysis, V and J genes were assigned by comparing TCR nucleotide sequences against IMGT/GENE-DB human TR gene sequences. The TCRdist pipeline was used in a later analysis to assign CDR3 sequences and most-parsimonious VDJ recombination scenarios. In a later analysis, every TCR beta chain was defined by the combination of its CDR3 amino acid sequence and its V-gene family, and reads without a unique V-gene family were dropped. To address suspected cross-contamination and a sequencing artifact, a later analysis removed around 600 highly shared, low-generation-probability nucleotide sequences. For each public chain, a later analysis derived a clonal expansion index from normalized ranks of inferred template counts within each repertoire. In a later analysis, generation probabilities were computed using a VDJ recombination model fitted to out-of-frame rearrangements, and the results were checked against IGoR. Hypergeometric tests were used in a later analysis to score TCR-TCR, TCR-HLA and TCR-CMV co-occurrence, with a repertoire-size bias correction applied to the TCR pairs. In a later analysis, false discovery rates were estimated by permuting HLA or CMV assignments 20 times. A later analysis grouped co-occurring TCRs with DBSCAN, adding TCRdist sequence similarity when clustering within HLA-allele-positive subsets. For co-occurrence clustering, repertoires with fewer than 30,000 or more than 120,000 public chains were excluded, along with 5 or 6 repertoires with anomalous nucleotide sharing. Here the immuneACCESS table is served through TCRdb, limited to in-frame sequences with V and J called. Missing clones are a known gap in these copies; in checked studies unresolved V genes cover under half, and the rest lacks a known reason. The V and J calls and clone size were taken over from that table, and D and trimming were inferred from the DNA. This sample lists some 270,000 clones; 85% to 95% were detected once. Around 1.7% of the sample belongs to the ten largest clones.

What the work shows at the level of the full study, not this receptor alone: In a later analysis, several top co-occurrence clusters were reported to appear linked to parvovirus B19, influenza, CMV and Epstein-Barr virus. It was suggested by the authors that the approach could potentially be generalized to other disease states and immunological phenotypes. A cluster of highly shared sequence variants was judged likely to be a technical artifact of the sequencing pipeline. Because the 87-base-pair reads could not distinguish some IMGT-functional V segments, including TRBV6-2 and TRBV6-3, those segments were excluded. Only TCR beta chains were sequenced in this cohort, and the absence of alpha or paired-chain data limited detectable features. Three of the identified cytomegalovirus-associated TCR beta chains were confirmed in vitro to be specific for cytomegalovirus antigens. Roughly uniform sequencing depth across donors was assumed in presence/absence analyses, although this assumption may not hold. When HLA alleles, especially DR and DQ, strongly co-occurred, TCR associations were difficult to assign to individual alleles. Immune exposure information for the cohort was limited to CMV serostatus. HLA typing was unavailable for some donors at each locus, so association tests used only the typed subset. Compared with the 666-donor mean, donors in an Asian-associated ancestry cluster had fewer N-insertions in productive TCRs, according to a later genetic analysis. In a later analysis, 16,951 TCR beta sequences were associated with specific HLA alleles at a false discovery rate of 0.05. In an earlier analysis of 450 to 750 of the donors, most TCR beta V segments appeared in productive rearrangements about 90% or about 30% of the time, broadly matching IMGT annotations. In a later analysis, HLA-associated TCR beta chains showed more clonal expansion and lower generation probabilities than non-associated chains that were equally common. In a later analysis, most CMV-associated TCR beta chains were found to appear HLA-restricted, with HLA associations seemingly driven largely by CMV exposure. Because counts were too low, about 18 rarely observed V segments, including chromosome 9 orphons, were left out of the earlier analysis of 587 of the donors. V-gene and J-gene trimming of TCR beta chains was associated with a missense DCLRE1C variant in a later genetic analysis, and the association was replicated in an independent cohort. Correlated functional status among segregating V segments might reflect linkage disequilibrium, but an unknown experimental factor could not be ruled out. The study listed 170 or so TCR beta chains as associated with cytomegalovirus. The classifier was reported to diagnose cytomegalovirus status with high specificity and sensitivity in both the original cohort and the validation cohort. According to a later analysis, TCR association rates differed among HLA loci, with DRB1 alleles showing the most associated TCRs and HLA-C alleles showing the fewest. A further reported finding was that TCR beta sequences accurately predicted the HLA-A and HLA-B alleles for most subjects in the first cohort. While some public TCRs were present in many individuals, most TCR sequences turned up only very rarely across donors.

The receptor was isolated from a girl aged 2 to 9 in good health and CMV-seronegative. Sample: PBMCs. The chain employs TRBV10-3 and TRBJ2-2; perhaps TRBD1 is the D gene, with 6 bases matching. The CDR3 corresponds to CAISEEAGANTGELFF. The sequenced DNA: TGTGCCATCAGTGAAGAGGCAGGGGCGAACACCGGGGAGCTGTTTTTT.